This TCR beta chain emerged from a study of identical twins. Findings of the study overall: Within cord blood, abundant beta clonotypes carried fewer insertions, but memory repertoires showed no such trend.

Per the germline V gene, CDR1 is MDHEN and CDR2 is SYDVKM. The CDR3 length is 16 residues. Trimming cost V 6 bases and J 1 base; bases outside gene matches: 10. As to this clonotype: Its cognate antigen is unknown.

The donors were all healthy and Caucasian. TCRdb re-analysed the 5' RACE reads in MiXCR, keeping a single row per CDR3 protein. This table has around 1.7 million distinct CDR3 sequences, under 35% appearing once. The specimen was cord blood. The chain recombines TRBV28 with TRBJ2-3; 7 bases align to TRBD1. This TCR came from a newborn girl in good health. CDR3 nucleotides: TGTGCCAGCAGGGGATTGACAGGGAAGGGCACAGATACGCAGTATTTT. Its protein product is CASRGLTGKGTDTQYF.